This TCR beta chain was identified during a study of blood T cell repertoires in COVID-19. Across the study: In each case, the material was cDNA or gDNA derived from T cells, B-cell-depleted T cells, or PBMCs.

Source study methods: Reference gene primer amplification gave nucleated cell count estimates. The repertoire was sequenced with immunoSEQ multiplex PCR; TCRdb's copy has only in-frame clones and lacks some. V and J calls and clone size are given by that table; D and trimming were obtained from the DNA. Among about 84,000 clones, about 83% were seen once, and the ten largest hold 35% to 40%. In this sample, this clone turned up a few times. CDR1 and CDR2 from the germline V gene are SGHTA and FQGNSA. The ends lost 8 bases at V and 3 bases at J; junction bases unmatched: 10. The CDR3 spans 15 residues.

The sequence derives from a man older than 75 with active or convalescent COVID-19. Sequenced sample: peripheral blood. The chain joins TRBV7-2 to TRBJ2-1, with 7 bases lining up with TRBD2. CDR3 coding DNA: TGTGCCAGCGGATTAGCTAGCGGCTTCTACAATGAGCAGTTCTTC. This translates into CASGLASGFYNEQFF.